One sample yielded the 13 T cell receptor beta chains listed below, sequenced in a study of liver allograft versus peripheral blood T cells. About the study: What was compared were the T cell receptor repertoires in transplanted livers and those in the peripheral blood of recipients.

Each CDR3 protein is one row after TCRdb ran MiXCR on the reads. The sample gives some 5,600 distinct CDR3 sequences, 11% to 15% of which show up once; about 3% is in the top ten. The source of these receptors is a human patient who had a liver transplant. The T cells may come from the graft donor.

By proportion, this clonotype is medium-sized (0.01 to 0.1%). The genes are TRBV19 and TRBJ1-4, with TRBD1 as a possible D gene (6 bases). Trimming took 3 bases from V and 9 from J, leaving 20 bases between them. Germline V gene data show CDR1 as LNHDA and CDR2 as SQIVND (reference sequence). This CDR3 is 16 amino acids long. The CDR3, as DNA: TGTGCCAGTAGTATGGGGACGGGGGGCGCCGAGAAAAAACTGTTTTTT. Its protein product is CASSMGTGGAEKKLFF.

This clonotype was observed a few times. The chain carries TRBV28 and TRBJ1-2; 7 bases line up with TRBD1. This CDR3 is built from 15 residues. Germline-derived CDR1 and CDR2 are MDHEN and SYDVKM. The J segment lost 1 base and the V segment lost 6 bases, leaving 8 bases of the junction unmatched. CDR3 residues: CASSQPGTVNYGYTF. CDR3 nucleotide sequence: TGTGCCAGCAGCCAACCAGGGACAGTTAACTATGGCTACACCTTC.

This clonotype came up a few times. The V and J genes are TRBV9 and TRBJ1-2, with 7 bases lining up with TRBD1. The germline V gene encodes CDR1 SGDLS and CDR2 YYNGEE. The CDR3 covers 15 residues. The V and J ends lost 4 bases and 4 bases, in that order; junction bases with no gene match: 10. CDR3 amino acids: CASSPRQGVGYGYTF. The CDR3 DNA sequence: TGTGCCAGCAGCCCACGACAGGGTGTGGGCTATGGCTACACCTTC.

This clonotype qualifies as large. The chain uses TRBV7-2 and TRBJ1-1; D might be TRBD1 (6 bases). Trimming shortened V by 6 bases and J by 10 bases, and 18 bases separated the two germline ends. Germline loops: CDR1 SGHTA, CDR2 FQGNSA. The CDR3 totals 13 residues. CDR3 nucleotide sequence: TGTGCCAGCAGACCTGACAGGACGGGGGGAGCTTTCTTT. Translation: CASRPDRTGGAFF.

The chain couples TRBV12-3 or TRBV12-4 to TRBJ1-2; D is possibly TRBD1 (5 bases). The CDR3 length is 15 residues. The V end was cut by 6 bases, the J end by 6 bases, with 20 bases between. CDR3 residues: CASRLGGGPGHGYTF. The DNA for the CDR3 is TGTGCCAGCAGGTTGGGGGGGGGACCAGGTCATGGCTACACCTTC.

The J gene is TRBJ2-5, the V gene TRBV12-3 or TRBV12-4; 7 bases are shared with TRBD1. Trimming took 5 bases from V and 3 from J; bases not matched to a gene: 6. This CDR3 contains 14 residues. The CDR3 loop reads CASSRTGTEETQYF. CDR3 nucleotide sequence: TGTGCCAGCAGTAGAACCGGGACAGAAGAGACCCAGTACTTC.

This clonotype was picked up many times. The rearrangement uses TRBV28 and TRBJ1-5; TRBD1 matches 9 bases. Trimming at V came to 5 bases and at J to 1 base, leaving 6 bases not matched to a gene. Germline V gene lookup returns CDR1 MDHEN and CDR2 SYDVKM. CDR3 length equals 16 residues. CDR3 in DNA: TGTGCCAGCAGTCAAGGACAGGGGTTAAGCAATCAGCCCCAGCATTTT. The encoded protein is CASSQGQGLSNQPQHF.

This clonotype was detected only a few times. The chain couples TRBV9 to TRBJ1-1; D not certain. The germline gives CDR1 SGDLS, CDR2 YYNGEE. V was trimmed by 0 bases and J by 6 bases, leaving 9 bases between them. CDR3 size: 13 residues. In DNA, the CDR3 is TGTGCCAGCAGCGTAGCCAGTGGCGCTGAAGCTTTCTTT. Translating it yields CASSVASGAEAFF.

This clonotype showed up many times. This chain uses TRBV12-3 or TRBV12-4 with TRBJ1-1; 11 bases map to TRBD1. V was pared by 6 bases and J by 5 bases, with 11 bases of the junction left unmatched. CDR3 length: 16 residues. For the CDR3, the DNA is TGTGCCAGCAGCCCAATTGGACAGGGGGCAAAAACTGAAGCTTTCTTT. Amino acids: CASSPIGQGAKTEAFF.

This chain uses TRBV28 with TRBJ1-5; 9 positions match TRBD1. The CDR3 totals 14 residues. Germline-derived CDR1 and CDR2 are MDHEN and SYDVKM. The V and J ends lost 7 bases and 7 bases, in that order; junction bases with no gene match: 8. The CDR3 here is CASNDGTGSQPQHF. For the CDR3, the DNA is TGTGCCAGCAACGATGGGACAGGGAGCCAGCCCCAGCATTTT.

This clonotype was observed a handful of times. This chain joins TRBV20-1 and TRBJ2-7; 10 nucleotides agree with TRBD2. The CDR3 has 15 residues. Germline trimming cut 5 bases from V and 2 bases from J; bases unmatched to any gene: 9. Germline CDR1 reads DFQATT; CDR2 reads SNEGSKA (reference sequence). The CDR3 loop is CSALSTSGFTYEQYF. Here the CDR3 DNA reads TGCAGTGCTCTCTCGACTAGCGGGTTCACCTACGAGCAGTACTTC.

The chain is built from TRBV20-1 and TRBJ2-7, with 7 bases fitting TRBD1. Unmatched junction bases numbered 5, after V lost 0 bases and J lost 3 bases. Germline values: CDR1 DFQATT, CDR2 SNEGSKA (reference sequence). The CDR3 loop spans 14 amino acids. In nucleotides, the CDR3 is TGCAGTGCTAGAGATGACAGGGCAGGCTACGAGCAGTACTTC. This translates into CSARDDRAGYEQYF.

This clonotype turned up a few times. The V gene is TRBV12-3 or TRBV12-4, the J gene TRBJ2-7; 8 bases line up with TRBD1. Trimming removed 6 bases from V and 2 bases from J; junction bases left unmatched: 6. The CDR3 has 14 residues. The CDR3 DNA sequence: TGTGCCAGCAGGACTACAGGGGGGACCTACGAGCAGTACTTC. It specifies CASRTTGGTYEQYF.